This TCR beta chain was documented in a study of molecular identifiers for immune sequencing clone quantification (dated by TCRdb to 2016 to 2018). Context from the whole study: For a replicate experiment, RNA from around 20,000 or 100,000 naive CD8 T cells was divided into five aliquots, of which four were sequenced. The study was a methods study using CD8 T cells to benchmark molecular-identifier clustering-based TCR repertoire sequencing (MIDCIRS) and TCR RNA copy counting.

The library was prepared using PCR. Sequencing relied on a NextSeq 500. Bulk TCR libraries were made following a previously described method, with the TCR primers given in Table S5. Total RNA was purified with the Qiagen AllPrep DNA/RNA kit. Before any analysis, reads coming from multiple sequencing runs of the same library were combined into one pool. The source study handled its data this way. Reads were retained only if the reads had an exact TCR constant sequence, and the retained reads were trimmed to 150 nt and grouped according to their 12-nt molecular barcodes. Within each barcode group, reads were sub-clustered at a 15% Levenshtein threshold, and quality-weighted consensus sequences were built per RNA molecule. Non-functional sequences were discarded, and so were lower-count sequences lying one edit away from another sequence. On the basis of fitting two negative binomial distributions, barcode sub-clusters with fewer than 20% of the maximum read count were discarded. Starting from the raw public reads, TCRdb applied fastp trimming at Q25, assembled clones with MiXCR and retained in-frame beta chains. Entries that share a CDR3 protein sequence are merged under the most common genes and DNA. These V and J calls rely on TCRdb rather than the paper's analysis. The sample records about half a million distinct CDR3 sequences, about 25% of which are singletons. The ten largest clones capture approximately 0.76% of the sample.

Of note for this clonotype: Its antigen is currently not known. No qualities accompany the bases; no much larger clone lies one base away.

Naive CD8 T cell libraries were made from 20,000 to 1,000,000 sorted cells using 10%, 30% or 50% of purified RNA. Naive CD8 T cells were FACS-sorted as CD8+CD4-CCR7+CD45RA+ on a BD FACSAria II into RLT Plus buffer. To test detection sensitivity, Jurkat RNA equal to about nine TCR copies was added to samples of roughly 18,000-1,100,000 naive CD8 T cells. CD8 T cells were enriched using RosetteSep CD8+ T Cell Enrichment Cocktail and Ficoll-Paque, and the enriched cells then underwent ACK red cell lysis. The CDR3 holds 14 amino acids from the cysteine to the phenylalanine. Of the read, only the CDR3 DNA is kept; its 42 bases are in frame from base 1. The germline V gene yields MNHNS for CDR1 and SASEGT for CDR2. Deletion took 6 bases off V and 8 bases off J, with a span of 16 bases between the germline ends. Study-wide findings and limitations: Roughly 3 recovered TCR RNA copies per cell were obtained by modeling, versus roughly 9.1 by digital PCR, implying a capture efficiency of 30% to 35%. Naive libraries contained spiked-in Jurkat TCR RNA (approximately nine copies' worth), which is not part of the donor repertoire. Spiked-in Jurkat TCR RNA equivalent to a single cell was reported to be detectable even among fewer than 1.2 million naive CD8 T cells. Clones above 20 RNA copies held over 98% of molecules in CMV-specific effector cells but under 1% in naive cells. When barcode sub-clustering was left out, chimeric consensus sequences inflated TCR diversity, with chimeras reaching as high as 47%. Identical TCR molecules sharing a barcode could cause highly expanded clone sizes to be underestimated.

The TCR originated in a human donor in good health. Some libraries in this study had Jurkat cell RNA spiked in. The rearranged segments are TRBV6-1 and TRBJ1-4; no D gene is confidently identified. Specimen: naive CD8+ T cells from blood, with Jurkat cell RNA spiked in. The sample's cell subset or site, from its label and the paper: FACS-sorted CD8+CD4-CCR7+CD45RA+ naive T cells. The CDR3 corresponds to CASRDPWLGEKLFF. The DNA is as follows: TGTGCCAGCAGAGATCCGTGGCTTGGGGAAAAACTGTTTTTT.